Given below is one T cell receptor beta chain in context. Antigen: not known. This specimen comes from a study of T cells after yellow fever vaccination. For the study at large: Any fraction with a low cell number was prepared using SMART-Seq v4 Ultra Low Input. Notes on the study in general: Once the booster was given, most primary-vaccination clones reappeared, at 95% to 97% for CD4 and roughly 90% for CD8. Weaker, the secondary response had a peak occurring faster, on day 5 versus 15.

Germline V gene lookup returns CDR1 SGDLS and CDR2 YYNGEE. V shed 5 bases, J shed 4 bases, and the junction held 4 bases outside the gene matches. The CDR3 loop spans 14 amino acids. In making TCR cDNA, 5'RACE template switching added a universal primer site and UMIs to it. From the 5' RACE reads, TCRdb called clonotypes with MiXCR, one entry per CDR3 protein. The top ten clones hold 20% to 25% of a sample with fewer than 450,000 distinct CDR3 sequences, 3% to 4.5% of them seen once. J is TRBJ1-1 and V is TRBV9, with TRBD1 matching over 11 bases. The sequence derives from a man in his late teens or twenties who received the YFV17D yellow fever vaccine. The sample in question was PBMCs, obtained 5 days after the yellow fever booster vaccination. CDR3 loop: CASRRTGGSTEAFF. The CDR3 DNA reads as TGTGCCAGCAGGCGGACAGGGGGCTCCACTGAAGCTTTCTTT.